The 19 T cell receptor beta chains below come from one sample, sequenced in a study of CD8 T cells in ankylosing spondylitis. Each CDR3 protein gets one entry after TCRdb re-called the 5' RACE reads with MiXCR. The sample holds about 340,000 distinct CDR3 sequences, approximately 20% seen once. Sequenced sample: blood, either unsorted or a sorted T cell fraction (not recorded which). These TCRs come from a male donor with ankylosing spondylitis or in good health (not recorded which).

The CDR3: CASSLVVQGDETQYF. CDR3 in DNA: TGTGCCAGCAGCTTAGTAGTCCAGGGCGATGAGACCCAGTACTTC. The chain recombines TRBV7-9 with TRBJ2-5; a possible D gene is TRBD1 (5 bases). Trimming removed 1 base at V and 5 bases at J, with 14 bases between. From germline, CDR1 is SEHNR and CDR2 FQNEAQ (reference sequence). The CDR3 consists of 15 residues.

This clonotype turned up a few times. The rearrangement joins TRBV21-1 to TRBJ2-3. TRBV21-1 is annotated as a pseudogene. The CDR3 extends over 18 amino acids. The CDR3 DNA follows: TGTGCCAGCAGCAAAGCGCTTTGCGGGCAGGTATTCACAGATACGCAGTATTTT. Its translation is CASSKALCGQVFTDTQYF.

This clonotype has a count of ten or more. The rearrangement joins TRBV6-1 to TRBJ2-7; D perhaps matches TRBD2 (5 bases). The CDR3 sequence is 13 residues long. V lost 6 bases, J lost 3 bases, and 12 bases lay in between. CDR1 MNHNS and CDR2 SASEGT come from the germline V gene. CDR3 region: CASSSGLFYEQYF. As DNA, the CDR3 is TGTGCCAGCAGCTCCGGACTCTTCTACGAGCAGTACTTC.

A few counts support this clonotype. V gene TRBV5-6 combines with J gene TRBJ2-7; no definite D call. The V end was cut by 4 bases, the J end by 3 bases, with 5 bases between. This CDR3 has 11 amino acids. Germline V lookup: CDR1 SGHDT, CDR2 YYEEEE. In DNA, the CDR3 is TGTGCCAGCAGCACCGACTACGAGCAGTACTTC. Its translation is CASSTDYEQYF.

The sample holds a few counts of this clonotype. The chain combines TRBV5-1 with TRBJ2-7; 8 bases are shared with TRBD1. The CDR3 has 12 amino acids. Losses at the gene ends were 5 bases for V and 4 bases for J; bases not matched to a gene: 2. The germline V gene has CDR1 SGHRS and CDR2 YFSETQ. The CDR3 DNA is TGCGCCAGCAGACAGGGGGATTACGAGCAGTACTTC. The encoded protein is CASRQGDYEQYF.

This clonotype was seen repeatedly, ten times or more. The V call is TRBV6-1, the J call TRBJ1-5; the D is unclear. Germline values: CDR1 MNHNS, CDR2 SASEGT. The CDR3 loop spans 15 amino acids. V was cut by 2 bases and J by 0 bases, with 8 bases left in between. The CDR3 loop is CASSENDGSNQPQHF. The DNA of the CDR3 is TGTGCCAGCAGTGAAAATGACGGTAGCAATCAGCCCCAGCATTTT.

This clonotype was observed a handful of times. The CDR3 is CASSLDWDREQFF. CDR3 in DNA: TGTGCCAGCAGCTTAGACTGGGACAGAGAGCAGTTCTTC. The rearrangement uses TRBV7-2 and TRBJ2-1; 7 positions match TRBD1. The CDR3 has 13 amino acids. Per germline, CDR1 SGHTA and CDR2 FQGNSA. The V segment lost 1 base and the J segment 10 bases; nucleotides outside the gene matches: 4.

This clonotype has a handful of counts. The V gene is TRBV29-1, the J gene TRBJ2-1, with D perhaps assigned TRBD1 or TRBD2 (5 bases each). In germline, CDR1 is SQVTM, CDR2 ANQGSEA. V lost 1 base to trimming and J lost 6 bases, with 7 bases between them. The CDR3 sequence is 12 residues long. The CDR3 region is CSVEGDVNEQFF. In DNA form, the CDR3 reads TGCAGCGTTGAAGGGGACGTCAATGAGCAGTTCTTC.

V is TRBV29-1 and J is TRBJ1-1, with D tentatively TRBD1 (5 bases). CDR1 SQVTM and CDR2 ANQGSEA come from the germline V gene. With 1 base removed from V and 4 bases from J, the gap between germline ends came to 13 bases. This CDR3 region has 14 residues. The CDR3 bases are TGCAGCGTTGAAGCGGACACGGCCTTCACTGAAGCTTTCTTT. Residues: CSVEADTAFTEAFF.

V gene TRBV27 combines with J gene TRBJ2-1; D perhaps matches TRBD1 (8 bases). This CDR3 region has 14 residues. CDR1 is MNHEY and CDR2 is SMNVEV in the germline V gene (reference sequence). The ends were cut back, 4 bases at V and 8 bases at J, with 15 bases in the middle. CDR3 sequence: CASSSYRGGDEQFF. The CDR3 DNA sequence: TGTGCCAGCAGTTCCTACAGGGGGGGCGATGAGCAGTTCTTC.

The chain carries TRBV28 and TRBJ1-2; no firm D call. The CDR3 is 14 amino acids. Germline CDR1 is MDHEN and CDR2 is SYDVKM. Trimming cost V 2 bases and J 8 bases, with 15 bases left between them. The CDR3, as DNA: TGTGCCAGCAGTTTAGAGACGGCCCGGCGGGGCTACACCTTC. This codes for CASSLETARRGYTF.

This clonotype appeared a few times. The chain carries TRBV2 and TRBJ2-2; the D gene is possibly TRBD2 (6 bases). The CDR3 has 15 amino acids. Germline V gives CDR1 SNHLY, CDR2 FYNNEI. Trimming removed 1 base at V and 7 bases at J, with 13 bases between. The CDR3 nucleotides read TGTGCCAGCAGTGAAGTCGGGGGAAGTGGCGGGGAGCTGTTTTTT. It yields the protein CASSEVGGSGGELFF.

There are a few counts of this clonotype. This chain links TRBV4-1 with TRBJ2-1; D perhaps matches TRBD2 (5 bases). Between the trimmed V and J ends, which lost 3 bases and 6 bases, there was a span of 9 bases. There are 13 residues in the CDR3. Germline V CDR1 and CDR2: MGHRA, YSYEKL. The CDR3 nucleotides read TGCGCCAGCAGCCATCGGGGTTTCAATGAGCAGTTCTTC. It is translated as CASSHRGFNEQFF.

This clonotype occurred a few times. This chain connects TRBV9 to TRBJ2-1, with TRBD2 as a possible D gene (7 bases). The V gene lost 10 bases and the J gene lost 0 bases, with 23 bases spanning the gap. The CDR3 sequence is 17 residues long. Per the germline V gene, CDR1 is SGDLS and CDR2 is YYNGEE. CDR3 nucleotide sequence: TGTGCCCCCAGAGGGGGGGACCCCTTTAGCTCCTACAATGAGCAGTTCTTC. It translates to CAPRGGDPFSSYNEQFF.

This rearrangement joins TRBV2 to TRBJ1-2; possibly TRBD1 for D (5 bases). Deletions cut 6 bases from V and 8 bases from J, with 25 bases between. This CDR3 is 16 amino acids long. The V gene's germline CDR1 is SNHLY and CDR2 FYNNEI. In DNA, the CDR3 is TGTGCCAGCAGCGGAGAGAGGGCAGGGACTGTAAAGGGCTACACCTTC. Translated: CASSGERAGTVKGYTF.

As DNA, the CDR3 is TGTGCCTGGAGCGGAAAGGGGACAGCCAACCCTCAGCAGTACTTC. It translates to CAWSGKGTANPQQYF. V usage is TRBV30 and J usage is TRBJ2-7; TRBD1 aligns across 7 bases. CDR3 size: 15 residues. CDR1 GTSNPN and CDR2 SVGIG come from the germline V gene (reference sequence). V was pared by 3 bases and J by 8 bases, with 16 bases of the junction left unmatched.

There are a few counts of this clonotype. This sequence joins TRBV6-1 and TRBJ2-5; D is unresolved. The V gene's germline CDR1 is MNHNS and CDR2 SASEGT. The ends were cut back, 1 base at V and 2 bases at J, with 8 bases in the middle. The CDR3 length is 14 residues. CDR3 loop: CASSEGPGQETQYF. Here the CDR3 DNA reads TGTGCCAGCAGTGAAGGGCCGGGTCAAGAGACCCAGTACTTC.

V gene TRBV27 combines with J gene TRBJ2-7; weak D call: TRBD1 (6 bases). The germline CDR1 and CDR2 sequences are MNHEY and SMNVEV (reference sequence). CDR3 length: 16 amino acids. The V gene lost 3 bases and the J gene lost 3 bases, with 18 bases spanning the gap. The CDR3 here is CASSLVSGALFYEQYF. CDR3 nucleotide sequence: TGTGCCAGCAGTTTGGTTTCAGGGGCCCTCTTCTACGAGCAGTACTTC.

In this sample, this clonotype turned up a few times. CDR3 in DNA: TGCAGTGCTAGAGATCTAAAGGGACAGGGCTACGAGCAGTACTTC. Protein product: CSARDLKGQGYEQYF. The chain recombines TRBV20-1 with TRBJ2-7; TRBD1 aligns across 9 bases. The CDR3 has 15 amino acids. The germline CDR1 and CDR2 sequences are DFQATT and SNEGSKA (reference sequence). Trimming at V came to 0 bases and at J to 3 bases, leaving 6 bases not matched to a gene.